These 25 T cell receptor beta chains were sequenced from one sample in a study of blood T cell repertoires in COVID-19. Produced via immunoSEQ multiplex PCR; TCRdb's table is partial and in-frame only. The sample has roughly 150,000 clones, around 80% seen once; the top ten hold roughly 9.8%. The sample was peripheral blood. Receptors originate from a woman between 50 and 59 years old with acute or convalescent COVID-19.

This clone showed up just once. This sequence joins TRBV11-2 and TRBJ2-1; no clear D. Trimming cost V 4 bases and J 0 bases, with 10 bases left between them. The CDR3 spans 15 residues. Germline loops: CDR1 SGHAT, CDR2 FQNNGV. The CDR3 bases are TGTGCCAGCAGCTCCGACATCCCCTCCTACAATGAGCAGTTCTTC. It yields the protein CASSSDIPSYNEQFF.

In its sample, this clone was seen a few times. V usage is TRBV6-2 or TRBV6-3 and J usage is TRBJ1-5; weak D call: TRBD1 (5 bases). CDR3 length: 12 amino acids. Germline lookup yields CDR1 MNHEY and CDR2 SVGEGT. V shed 0 bases and J shed 14 bases, with 11 bases lying between them. The CDR3 DNA is TGTGCCAGCAGTTACTCCGGGAGACAGAAGCATTTT. It is translated as CASSYSGRQKHF.

The genes are TRBV10-2 and TRBJ2-1, with 12 bases identical to TRBD1. Losses at the gene ends were 6 bases for V and 4 bases for J; bases not matched to a gene: 4. This CDR3 has 15 amino acids. In germline, CDR1 is WSHSY, CDR2 SAAADI. The CDR3 loop reads CASRRGQGAYNEQFF. CDR3 DNA: TGCGCCAGCAGAAGGGGACAGGGGGCGTACAATGAGCAGTTCTTC.

This clone was detected only a few times. The rearrangement uses TRBV6-2 or TRBV6-3 and TRBJ1-5, with 7 bases matching TRBD1. Trimming at V came to 6 bases and at J to 11 bases, leaving 13 bases not matched to a gene. The CDR3 runs to 14 residues. CDR1 is MNHEY and CDR2 is SVGEGT in the germline V gene. The CDR3 here is CASSPGTVSSSQHF. Here the CDR3 DNA reads TGTGCCAGCAGCCCCGGGACAGTTTCTTCGTCCCAGCATTTT.

V gene TRBV4-2 combines with J gene TRBJ2-5; TRBD1 aligns across 10 bases. The V gene's germline CDR1 is LGHNA and CDR2 YNFKEQ. The CDR3 runs 16 residues. V shed 5 bases and J 3 bases; nucleotides not matched to a gene: 9. The CDR3 coding sequence is TGTGCCAGCAGCAACGCCGTCGGGACAGGGGAAGAGACCCAGTACTTC. This gives the protein CASSNAVGTGEETQYF.

The genes are TRBV25-1 and TRBJ2-2, with D possibly TRBD1 on 6 matching bases. V shed 8 bases and J shed 6 bases, with 16 bases lying between them. Germline CDR1 MGHDK, CDR2 SYGVNS. The CDR3 spans 14 residues. The CDR3: CASGGNRVAGELFF. Written as DNA, the CDR3 is TGTGCCAGCGGAGGAAACAGGGTTGCCGGGGAGCTGTTTTTT.

The V gene is TRBV6-2 or TRBV6-3, the J gene TRBJ1-1, with 9 bases matching TRBD1. V lost 4 bases and J lost 5; bases outside the gene matches: 5. The germline CDR1 and CDR2 sequences are MNHEY and SVGEGT. The CDR3 spans 14 residues. The CDR3: CASSSTGGRTEAFF. The CDR3 DNA is TGTGCCAGCAGTTCGACAGGGGGTAGGACTGAAGCTTTCTTT.

This clone has only a few counts. The chain couples TRBV2 to TRBJ1-5, with D maybe TRBD1 (5 bases). Germline-derived CDR1 and CDR2 are SNHLY and FYNNEI. The CDR3 is 15 residues long. The germline V and J ends were trimmed by 6 bases and 5 bases, with 17 bases remaining between them. CDR3: CASSLSQGGDQPQHF. The CDR3 nucleotides are TGTGCCAGCAGCCTAAGCCAGGGTGGTGATCAGCCCCAGCATTTT. The full variable domain, rest sourced from reference TRBV2 and TRBJ1-5, is EPEVTQTPSHQVTQMGQEVILRCVPISNHLYFYWYRQILGQKVEFLVSFYNNEISEKSEIFDDQFSVERPDGSNFTLKIRSTKLEDSAMYFCASSLSQGGDQPQHFGDGTRLSIL.

This clone appeared a few times. The V gene is TRBV11-2, the J gene TRBJ1-5; 8 nucleotides agree with TRBD1. This CDR3 is built from 16 residues. The V and J ends lost 0 bases and 1 base, in that order; junction bases with no gene match: 2. Germline CDR1 reads SGHAT; CDR2 reads FQNNGV. The CDR3 loop reads CASSLDWTGSNQPQHF. The CDR3 coding sequence is TGTGCCAGCAGCTTAGACTGGACAGGGAGCAATCAGCCCCAGCATTTT.

The V and J genes are TRBV7-9 and TRBJ1-2, with D possibly matching TRBD1 (5 bases). Germline V gene lookup returns CDR1 SEHNR and CDR2 FQNEAQ (reference sequence). V lost 5 bases, J lost 4 bases, and 20 bases lay in between. The CDR3 totals 16 residues. In nucleotides, the CDR3 is TGTGCCAGCAGCGGCCCCACACACACAGGAACCTATGGCTACACCTTC. It specifies CASSGPTHTGTYGYTF. Full variable domain (remainder filled in from reference TRBV7-9 and TRBJ1-2): DTGVSQNPRHKITKRGQNVTFRCDPISEHNRLYWYRQTLGQGPEFLTYFQNEAQLEKSRLLSDRFSAERPKGSFSTLEIQRTEQGDSAMYLCASSGPTHTGTYGYTFGSGTRLTVV.

A few counts support this clone. This chain joins TRBV10-1 and TRBJ2-1, with 7 bases matching TRBD2. In germline, CDR1 is WNHNN, CDR2 SYGVQD (reference sequence). With V trimmed by 2 bases and J by 2 bases, 6 bases remained unmatched. The length of the CDR3 is 16 residues. In DNA, the CDR3 is TGCGCCAGCAGTGAGCCACGGGAGGCCCCCTACAATGAGCAGTTCTTC. It translates to CASSEPREAPYNEQFF.

The chain carries TRBV7-9 and TRBJ2-7; maybe TRBD2 (5 bases). Germline CDR1 and CDR2: SEHNR and FQNEAQ (reference sequence). V was cut by 4 bases and J by 7 bases, with 23 bases left in between. The CDR3 covers 16 residues. CDR3 sequence reads: CASSSFLAQTKGEQYF. DNA of the CDR3: TGTGCCAGCAGCTCCTTTCTAGCCCAAACCAAGGGAGAGCAGTACTTC.

The chain carries TRBV27 and TRBJ1-5, with 7 nucleotides matching TRBD1. The CDR3 covers 15 residues. CDR1 and CDR2 (germline): MNHEY, SMNVEV (reference sequence). After removal of 6 bases from V and 3 bases from J, the junction contained 8 bases not matched to a gene. CDR3 amino acids: CASSHDRAYNQPQHF. CDR3 DNA: TGTGCCAGCAGCCACGACAGGGCCTACAATCAGCCCCAGCATTTT.

V is TRBV7-9 and J is TRBJ1-6; the D gene is possibly TRBD1 (5 bases). The V end was cut by 5 bases, the J end by 0 bases, with 17 bases between. Germline CDR1 SEHNR, CDR2 FQNEAQ (reference sequence). This CDR3 has 18 residues. CDR3 nucleotides: TGTGCCAGCAGCCCCGGGACTGATAAGAGCTCCTATAATTCACCCCTCCACTTT. Translating it yields CASSPGTDKSSYNSPLHF.

V usage is TRBV7-8 and J usage is TRBJ2-2, with 9 bases aligning to TRBD2. Per germline, CDR1 SGHVS and CDR2 FQNEAQ. This CDR3 is built from 17 residues. Trimming removed 3 bases from V and 2 bases from J; junction bases left unmatched: 7. In DNA, the CDR3 is TGTGCCAGCAGCTTTTCTTTTCTAGCGGGAAACACCGGGGAGCTGTTTTTT. It codes for CASSFSFLAGNTGELFF.

The chain recombines TRBV6-5 with TRBJ2-7, with 9 bases aligning to TRBD2. The V gene's germline CDR1 is MNHEY and CDR2 SVGAGI. The trim removed 6 bases at V and 1 base at J, leaving 7 bases unmatched. This CDR3 region has 15 residues. The CDR3 loop reads CASSLSGSRSYEQYF. The CDR3, as DNA: TGTGCCAGCAGCCTTAGCGGGAGCAGGTCCTACGAGCAGTACTTC.

The J gene is TRBJ2-5, the V gene TRBV7-9; D uncertain. The CDR3 spans 17 residues. The V gene lost 5 bases and the J gene lost 1 base, with 20 bases spanning the gap. Germline assignment: CDR1 SEHNR and CDR2 FQNEAQ (reference sequence). The CDR3 coding sequence is TGTGCCAGCAGCGCAGCCTCGGCGGAGAATAGCCAAGAGACCCAGTACTTC. This gives the protein CASSAASAENSQETQYF.

The V call is TRBV28, the J call TRBJ1-2, with no clear D. This CDR3 is built from 13 residues. V lost 7 bases to trimming and J lost 5 bases, with 14 bases between them. The germline CDR1 and CDR2 sequences are MDHEN and SYDVKM. For the CDR3, the DNA is TGTGCCAGCAAGCGGGGTATAGGATATGGCTACACCTTC. Residues: CASKRGIGYGYTF.

The J gene is TRBJ2-7, the V gene TRBV29-1; tentatively, D is TRBD1 (6 bases). CDR3 length equals 14 residues. V lost 7 bases, J lost 0 bases, and 16 bases lay in between. The V gene's germline CDR1 is SQVTM and CDR2 ANQGSEA. The CDR3 protein is CSASGTIDSYEQYF. CDR3 DNA sequence: TGCAGCGCCTCCGGGACAATCGACTCCTACGAGCAGTACTTC.

This clone appeared a single time. The rearrangement links TRBV20-1 to TRBJ2-3; perhaps TRBD2 as D (6 bases). Trimming pared 3 bases from V and 0 bases from J, leaving 13 bases between. Germline CDR1 reads DFQATT; CDR2 reads SNEGSKA (reference sequence). CDR3 length: 15 amino acids. The CDR3 here is CSASGRRGSTDTQYF. As DNA, the CDR3 is TGCAGTGCTAGTGGTCGGCGGGGAAGCACAGATACGCAGTATTTT.

V gene TRBV7-2 combines with J gene TRBJ2-5, with D hard to call. The CDR3 is made up of 15 amino acids. The V and J ends lost 3 bases and 3 bases respectively, with 14 bases between them. Germline V gene sequence: CDR1 SGHTA, CDR2 FQGNSA. The CDR3 sequence: CASSFYFNLEETQYF. CDR3 coding DNA: TGTGCCAGCAGCTTTTATTTCAACTTAGAAGAGACCCAGTACTTC.

This chain links TRBV25-1 with TRBJ2-3, with no clear D. Germline CDR1 reads MGHDK; CDR2 reads SYGVNS. The CDR3 is 12 amino acids. The germline V and J ends were trimmed by 5 bases and 4 bases, with 7 bases remaining between them. CDR3 nucleotides: TGTGCCAGCAGTACTCTCGCAGATACGCAGTATTTT. This sequence encodes CASSTLADTQYF.

This clone was seen once. A clone one base away is much larger, so this may be a read error. The sample carries other DNA sequences with the same CDR3. The chain carries TRBV5-1 and TRBJ2-2, with TRBD2 matching over 8 bases. Germline CDR1 reads SGHRS; CDR2 reads YFSETQ. This CDR3 is built from 15 residues. For the CDR3, the DNA is TGCGCCAGCAGCTTGGGACTAGCGACTCACGGGGAGTTGTTTTTT. As protein: CASSLGLATHGELFF.

The chain employs TRBV9 and TRBJ1-2, with a weak D call TRBD1 (5 bases). From germline, CDR1 is SGDLS and CDR2 YYNGEE. Between the trimmed V and J ends, which lost 4 bases and 4 bases, there was a span of 17 bases. This CDR3 comprises 15 residues. CDR3 in DNA: TGTGCCAGCAGCTCTACCCGGACAATGAGCTATGGCTACACCTTC. This encodes CASSSTRTMSYGYTF.

The chain recombines TRBV7-3 with TRBJ2-1; 10 bases are shared with TRBD1. The trim removed 3 bases at V and 6 bases at J, leaving 5 bases unmatched. Germline CDR1 is SGHTA and CDR2 is FQGTGA. The CDR3 extends over 15 amino acids. The CDR3 region is CASSFRTGGVNEQFF. DNA for the CDR3: TGTGCCAGCAGCTTTCGGACAGGGGGAGTCAATGAGCAGTTCTTC.